These 32 T cell receptor beta chains share one sample of origin, sequenced in a study of blood T cell repertoires in COVID-19. Profiling relied on immunoSEQ multiplex PCR, and the TCRdb table lists in-frame clones only, not all of them. The sample records roughly 100,000 clones, approximately 84% being singletons. The sample was peripheral blood. The source is a human donor in a cohort sampled during active COVID-19.

The chain is built from TRBV11-3 and TRBJ2-1, with D unclear. CDR3 length: 16 residues. CDR1 SGHNT and CDR2 YENEEA come from the germline V gene. Trimming removed 0 bases at V and 4 bases at J, with 13 bases between. The CDR3 bases are TGTGCCAGCAGCTTAGATTCGCAGGTCCGGTACAATGAGCAGTTCTTC. Translation gives CASSLDSQVRYNEQFF. Variable domain in full (rest from reference TRBV11-3 and TRBJ2-1): EAGVVQSPRYKIIEKKQPVAFWCNPISGHNTLYWYLQNLGQGPELLIRYENEEAVDDSQLPKDRFSAERLKGVDSTLKIQPAELGDSAVYLCASSLDSQVRYNEQFFGPGTRLTVL.

J is TRBJ1-1 and V is TRBV4-3, with no clear D. Germline CDR1 is LGHNA and CDR2 is YSLEER. V lost 1 base and J 7 bases, leaving 10 bases between the germline ends. CDR3 length: 13 residues. CDR3 sequence reads: CASSQVGGYEAFF. The CDR3 DNA reads TGCGCCAGCAGCCAAGTAGGAGGATATGAAGCTTTCTTT.

The V gene is TRBV7-2, the J gene TRBJ1-2; possibly TRBD1 for D (5 bases). The CDR3 loop spans 13 amino acids. V lost 1 base, J lost 5 bases, and 8 bases lay in between. The germline V gene encodes CDR1 SGHTA and CDR2 FQGNSA. The CDR3 DNA reads as TGTGCCAGCAGCTTAGAGGCAGGGTATGGCTACACCTTC. It codes for CASSLEAGYGYTF. Drawing the rest from reference TRBV7-2 and TRBJ1-2, the complete variable domain is GAGVSQSPSNKVTEKGKDVELRCDPISGHTALYWYRQSLGQGLEFLIYFQGNSAPDKSGLPSDRFSAERTGGSVSTLTIQRTQQEDSAVYLCASSLEAGYGYTFGSGTRLTVV.

The CDR3 bases are TGCGCCAGCAGCCCGGCCGGGAGTGGCGATACGCAGTATTTT. Translating gives CASSPAGSGDTQYF. The chain has TRBV4-3 and TRBJ2-3; a weak D match, TRBD2 (6 bases). Germline V gene sequence: CDR1 LGHNA, CDR2 YSLEER. CDR3 size: 14 residues. Trimming cost V 4 bases and J 6 bases, with 14 bases left between them.

This chain uses TRBV6-5 with TRBJ2-7, with 14 bases fitting TRBD2. J gave up 0 bases and V 7 bases, and 2 bases lay outside the gene matches. The CDR3 extends over 15 amino acids. Germline V lookup: CDR1 MNHEY, CDR2 SVGAGI. DNA for the CDR3: TGTGCCAGCATTGGACTAGCGGGGGGCTCCTACGAGCAGTACTTC. This codes for CASIGLAGGSYEQYF.

The DNA of the CDR3 is TGCGCCAGCAGCTTGTTGGGACAGGGACGCGGTGAAAAACTGTTTTTT. The encoded protein is CASSLLGQGRGEKLFF. The chain combines TRBV5-1 with TRBJ1-4, with 9 nucleotides matching TRBD1. Trimming cost V 1 base and J 7 bases; bases outside gene matches: 8. Per germline, CDR1 SGHRS and CDR2 YFSETQ. The CDR3 covers 16 residues.

V is TRBV7-2 and J is TRBJ1-1; D call uncertain. V lost 2 bases, J lost 11 bases, and 15 bases lay in between. Germline V gene sequence: CDR1 SGHTA, CDR2 FQGNSA. The CDR3 extends over 13 amino acids. CDR3 sequence reads: CASSLSVQAGAFF. In nucleotides, the CDR3 is TGTGCCAGCAGCTTAAGCGTTCAAGCGGGTGCTTTCTTT.

J is TRBJ1-1 and V is TRBV29-1; D unclear. Trimming took off 7 bases at V and 2 bases at J, with 14 bases between the two ends. The CDR3 spans 13 residues. Germline lookup yields CDR1 SQVTM and CDR2 ANQGSEA. CDR3 residues: CSAVETGNTEAFF. Here the CDR3 DNA reads TGCAGCGCGGTAGAGACGGGAAACACTGAAGCTTTCTTT. Drawing the rest from reference TRBV29-1 and TRBJ1-1, the complete variable domain is SAVISQKPSRDICQRGTSLTIQCQVDSQVTMMFWYRQQPGQSLTLIATANQGSEATYESGFVIDKFPISRPNLTFSTLTVSNMSPEDSSIYLCSAVETGNTEAFFGQGTRLTVV.

J is TRBJ2-7 and V is TRBV6-5; 7 nucleotides match TRBD1. V was clipped by 10 bases and J by 0 bases; unmatched bases: 9. CDR1 is MNHEY and CDR2 is SVGAGI in the germline V gene. This CDR3 contains 14 residues. CDR3 bases: TGTGCCATAGCCCTTGACAGGGCCTCCTACGAGCAGTACTTC. Protein sequence: CAIALDRASYEQYF.

This chain joins TRBV19 and TRBJ1-2; 7 nucleotides match TRBD1. V lost 6 bases and J lost 5; bases outside the gene matches: 3. There are 12 residues in the CDR3. CDR1 is LNHDA and CDR2 is SQIVND in the germline V gene (reference sequence). CDR3 sequence: CASRNRGYGYTF. CDR3 nucleotide sequence: TGTGCCAGTAGGAACAGGGGTTATGGCTACACCTTC.

The chain recombines TRBV9 with TRBJ1-6, with D perhaps TRBD1 (5 bases). V was pared by 3 bases and J by 3 bases, with 7 bases between. Germline V CDR1 and CDR2: SGDLS, YYNGEE. The CDR3 has 14 residues. CDR3 nucleotides: TGTGCCAGCAGCGGGGGCCTCTATAATTCACCCCTCCACTTT. Its protein product is CASSGGLYNSPLHF.

The chain is built from TRBV5-1 and TRBJ2-7; 9 bases fit TRBD2. This CDR3 contains 16 residues. V shed 4 bases and J 0 bases; nucleotides not matched to a gene: 8. Germline V gene sequence: CDR1 SGHRS, CDR2 YFSETQ. The CDR3 loop reads CASSLSGGYSSYEQYF. In DNA, the CDR3 is TGCGCCAGCAGCCTAAGCGGGGGGTACAGCTCCTACGAGCAGTACTTC.

The chain employs TRBV4-3 and TRBJ2-3; TRBD2 aligns across 8 bases. The length of the CDR3 is 16 residues. V lost 3 bases, J lost 3 bases, and 8 bases stayed unmatched. CDR1 is LGHNA, CDR2 YSLEER, per germline. Written as DNA, the CDR3 is TGCGCCAGCAGCCAGACCGGGGGGGCGAGGACAGATACGCAGTATTTT. Translation gives CASSQTGGARTDTQYF.

The J gene is TRBJ1-6, the V gene TRBV7-3; TRBD1 aligns across 8 bases. Trimming took 1 base from V and 9 from J; bases not matched to a gene: 2. CDR1 and CDR2 (germline): SGHTA, FQGTGA. The CDR3 consists of 14 residues. The DNA of the CDR3 is TGTGCCAGCAGCTTAAAACAGGGGGTTTCACCCCTCCACTTT. Protein sequence: CASSLKQGVSPLHF.

The J gene is TRBJ1-1, the V gene TRBV5-4, with 9 bases fitting TRBD1. This CDR3 comprises 14 residues. J gave up 4 bases and V 4 bases, and 5 bases lay outside the gene matches. Germline CDR1 SGHNT, CDR2 YYREEE (reference sequence). CDR3 amino acids: CASSPTGGSTEAFF. DNA of the CDR3: TGTGCCAGCAGCCCGACAGGGGGTAGCACTGAAGCTTTCTTT.

V gene TRBV19 combines with J gene TRBJ1-1; D remains unclear. Looked up from germline, CDR1 is LNHDA and CDR2 is SQIVND (reference sequence). V lost 5 bases and J 1 base, leaving 14 bases between the germline ends. The CDR3 is 15 residues long. The CDR3 region has the DNA TGTGCCAGTAGTGATTGGGCAGGCAGGAACACTGAAGCTTTCTTT. It specifies CASSDWAGRNTEAFF.

The V call is TRBV7-2, the J call TRBJ2-7; 10 nucleotides line up with TRBD1. Germline CDR1 reads SGHTA; CDR2 reads FQGNSA. Germline trimming cut 2 bases from V and 7 bases from J; bases unmatched to any gene: 8. The CDR3 runs to 15 residues. The CDR3 sequence: CASSLWTGGFREQYF. Written as DNA, the CDR3 is TGTGCCAGCAGCTTATGGACAGGGGGTTTCAGAGAGCAGTACTTC. The full variable domain, rest sourced from reference TRBV7-2 and TRBJ2-7, is GAGVSQSPSNKVTEKGKDVELRCDPISGHTALYWYRQSLGQGLEFLIYFQGNSAPDKSGLPSDRFSAERTGGSVSTLTIQRTQQEDSAVYLCASSLWTGGFREQYFGPGTRLTVT.

The V call is TRBV7-2, the J call TRBJ2-1, with D perhaps TRBD2 (5 bases). The germline V gene has CDR1 SGHTA and CDR2 FQGNSA. The CDR3 is 13 residues long. V was shortened by 5 bases and J by 9 bases, with 14 bases between the two germline ends. CDR3 coding DNA: TGTGCCAGCAGCATACTAGGTTCCGGTGAGCAGTTCTTC. It translates to CASSILGSGEQFF.

The V and J genes are TRBV27 and TRBJ1-2, with D uncertain. Between the trimmed V and J ends, which lost 3 bases and 0 bases, there was a span of 5 bases. The CDR3 consists of 13 residues. The germline CDR1 and CDR2 sequences are MNHEY and SMNVEV (reference sequence). Here the CDR3 reads CASSFSANYGYTF. CDR3 DNA sequence: TGTGCCAGCAGTTTTTCCGCTAACTATGGCTACACCTTC.

The chain joins TRBV19 to TRBJ1-2; 7 bases fit TRBD1. The junction had 9 bases not matched to a gene; V was cut back by 6 bases and J by 5 bases. The CDR3 covers 14 residues. Germline assignment: CDR1 LNHDA and CDR2 SQIVND (reference sequence). The CDR3 bases are TGTGCCAGTAGCCCGGACAGGACCTCGTATGGCTACACCTTC. This translates into CASSPDRTSYGYTF.

This clone was seen more than once but under ten times. This chain joins TRBV2 and TRBJ1-3; D not resolved. Trimming took off 2 bases at V and 0 bases at J, with 11 bases between the two ends. Germline V CDR1 and CDR2: SNHLY, FYNNEI. The CDR3 length is 16 residues. The CDR3 loop reads CASSERLQSSGNTIYF. CDR3 nucleotides: TGTGCCAGCAGTGAAAGATTACAGAGCTCTGGAAACACCATATATTTT.

This clone was detected once. The chain carries TRBV21-1 and TRBJ2-3; the D call of TRBD1 is as the table states it, not checked on the DNA. TRBV21-1 is a documented pseudogene. This CDR3 contains 16 residues. Here the CDR3 DNA reads TGTGCCAGCAGCCCCCTTGGGGACACTCGCACAGATACGCAGTATTTT. Protein product: CASSPLGDTRTDTQYF.

The chain recombines TRBV11-2 with TRBJ1-4; D ambiguous. The CDR3 extends over 15 amino acids. Germline V lookup: CDR1 SGHAT, CDR2 FQNNGV. Trimming left V 0 bases short and J 8 bases short, with 13 bases between. CDR3 region: CASSLDLWSGEKLFF. The CDR3 DNA follows: TGTGCCAGCAGCTTAGATCTTTGGAGCGGCGAAAAACTGTTTTTT.

The rearrangement joins TRBV4-2 to TRBJ1-1; D remains unclear. Germline CDR1 reads LGHNA; CDR2 reads YNFKEQ. The germline V and J ends were trimmed by 0 bases and 6 bases, with 11 bases remaining between them. The CDR3 totals 14 residues. CDR3 region: CASSQEERRAEAFF. The CDR3 bases are TGTGCCAGCAGCCAAGAGGAAAGGAGGGCTGAAGCTTTCTTT.

The chain joins TRBV19 to TRBJ2-6; TRBD1 matches at 7 bases. CDR1 is LNHDA, CDR2 SQIVND, per germline (reference sequence). V trimming: 6 bases; J trimming: 2 bases; junction bases outside the gene matches: 7. This CDR3 is 16 amino acids long. For the CDR3, the DNA is TGTGCCAGTAGCCTTCGAGGGGGCGCTGGGGCCAACGTCCTGACTTTC. Its translation: CASSLRGGAGANVLTF.

The genes are TRBV9 and TRBJ1-2; 9 bases agree with TRBD1. The CDR3 spans 15 residues. J was trimmed by 4 bases and V by 3 bases; bases with no gene match: 7. In germline, CDR1 is SGDLS, CDR2 YYNGEE. This CDR3 reads CASSGGQGRIYGYTF. In DNA, the CDR3 is TGTGCCAGCAGCGGTGGACAGGGGCGAATCTATGGCTACACCTTC.

The chain joins TRBV5-1 to TRBJ2-7; 9 bases fit TRBD2. In germline, CDR1 is SGHRS, CDR2 YFSETQ. The CDR3 consists of 14 residues. The J segment lost 4 bases and the V segment lost 4 bases, leaving 6 bases of the junction unmatched. The CDR3 protein is CASSGSGGWYEQYF. The CDR3 DNA follows: TGCGCCAGCAGCGGGAGCGGGGGGTGGTACGAGCAGTACTTC. Variable domain in full (rest from reference TRBV5-1 and TRBJ2-7): KAGVTQTPRYLIKTRGQQVTLSCSPISGHRSVSWYQQTPGQGLQFLFEYFSETQRNKGNFPGRFSGRQFSNSRSEMNVSTLELGDSALYLCASSGSGGWYEQYFGPGTRLTVT.

The V gene is TRBV19, the J gene TRBJ1-2; 8 bases match TRBD1. CDR1 and CDR2 (germline): LNHDA, SQIVND (reference sequence). V lost 5 bases to trimming and J lost 4 bases; unmatched junction nucleotides: 3. CDR3 length equals 13 residues. The CDR3, as DNA: TGTGCCAGTAGTGTTCAGGGGGCCTATGGCTACACCTTC. The encoded protein is CASSVQGAYGYTF.

This clone was seen a few times. The chain couples TRBV11-3 to TRBJ2-5, with 8 nucleotides matching TRBD1. The CDR3 is made up of 16 amino acids. Trimming took 5 bases from V and 5 from J; bases not matched to a gene: 13. The germline gives CDR1 SGHNT, CDR2 YENEEA. In DNA, the CDR3 is TGTGCCAGCAGCCCAGCCGGACAGGGAAACTTGGAGACCCAGTACTTC. This sequence encodes CASSPAGQGNLETQYF.

The genes are TRBV29-1 and TRBJ2-1; 8 bases line up with TRBD1. The germline CDR1 and CDR2 sequences are SQVTM and ANQGSEA. The CDR3 runs to 10 residues. After removal of 6 bases from V and 8 bases from J, the junction contained 0 bases not matched to a gene. DNA of the CDR3: TGCAGCGTGACAGGGGATGAGCAGTTCTTC. The encoded protein is CSVTGDEQFF.

The chain uses TRBV4-1 and TRBJ2-3, with 7 bases lining up with TRBD1. The CDR3 contains 17 residues. CDR1 MGHRA and CDR2 YSYEKL come from the germline V gene. V shed 0 bases and J 3 bases; nucleotides not matched to a gene: 9. The CDR3 sequence is CASSQEPTGPWTDTQYF. The CDR3 region has the DNA TGCGCCAGCAGCCAAGAGCCGACAGGGCCGTGGACAGATACGCAGTATTTT.

The J gene is TRBJ1-1, the V gene TRBV29-1; maybe TRBD1 (5 bases). Trimming cost V 0 bases and J 4 bases, with 9 bases left between them. This CDR3 comprises 13 residues. Germline CDR1 SQVTM, CDR2 ANQGSEA. The CDR3 protein is CSVEDVQGTEAFF. In nucleotides, the CDR3 is TGCAGCGTTGAAGATGTCCAGGGCACTGAAGCTTTCTTT.